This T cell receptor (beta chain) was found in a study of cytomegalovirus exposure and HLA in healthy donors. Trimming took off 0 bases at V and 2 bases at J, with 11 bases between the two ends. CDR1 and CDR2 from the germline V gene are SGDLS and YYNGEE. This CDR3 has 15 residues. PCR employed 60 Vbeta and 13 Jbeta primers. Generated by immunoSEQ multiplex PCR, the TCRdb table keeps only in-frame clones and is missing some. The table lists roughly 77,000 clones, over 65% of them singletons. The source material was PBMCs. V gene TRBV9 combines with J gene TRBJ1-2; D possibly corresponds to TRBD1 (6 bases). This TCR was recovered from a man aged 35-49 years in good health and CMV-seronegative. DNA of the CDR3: TGTGCCAGCAGCGTAGGCGGACAGACGAACTATGGCTACACCTTC. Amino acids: CASSVGGQTNYGYTF.